Ten or more counts support the clone carrying this T cell receptor beta chain. Its antigen is unidentified. This sample is drawn from a study of T cells after posttransplantation cyclophosphamide. The study, taken as a whole, reports: Tissue-infiltrating T cells from skin or gut overlapped little with blood T cells. TRB clonality was highly associated with recipient CMV seropositivity and reactivation.

Clones were read by immunoSEQ multiplex PCR, and TCRdb kept only the in-frame ones, dropping some. Sampling found under 45,000 clones, none seen once. Trimming took 5 bases from V and 3 from J; bases not matched to a gene: 3. The CDR3 covers 13 residues. Germline-derived CDR1 and CDR2 are SEHNR and FQNEAQ (reference sequence). The sequenced sample consisted of PBMCs. The sequence was collected from a woman aged 45-65 years in good health and a related stem cell transplant donor. The chain uses TRBV7-9 and TRBJ1-1; 7 bases line up with TRBD1. CDR3 residues: CASSTTGDTEAFF. CDR3 nucleotides: TGTGCCAGCAGCACAACAGGGGACACTGAAGCTTTCTTT.